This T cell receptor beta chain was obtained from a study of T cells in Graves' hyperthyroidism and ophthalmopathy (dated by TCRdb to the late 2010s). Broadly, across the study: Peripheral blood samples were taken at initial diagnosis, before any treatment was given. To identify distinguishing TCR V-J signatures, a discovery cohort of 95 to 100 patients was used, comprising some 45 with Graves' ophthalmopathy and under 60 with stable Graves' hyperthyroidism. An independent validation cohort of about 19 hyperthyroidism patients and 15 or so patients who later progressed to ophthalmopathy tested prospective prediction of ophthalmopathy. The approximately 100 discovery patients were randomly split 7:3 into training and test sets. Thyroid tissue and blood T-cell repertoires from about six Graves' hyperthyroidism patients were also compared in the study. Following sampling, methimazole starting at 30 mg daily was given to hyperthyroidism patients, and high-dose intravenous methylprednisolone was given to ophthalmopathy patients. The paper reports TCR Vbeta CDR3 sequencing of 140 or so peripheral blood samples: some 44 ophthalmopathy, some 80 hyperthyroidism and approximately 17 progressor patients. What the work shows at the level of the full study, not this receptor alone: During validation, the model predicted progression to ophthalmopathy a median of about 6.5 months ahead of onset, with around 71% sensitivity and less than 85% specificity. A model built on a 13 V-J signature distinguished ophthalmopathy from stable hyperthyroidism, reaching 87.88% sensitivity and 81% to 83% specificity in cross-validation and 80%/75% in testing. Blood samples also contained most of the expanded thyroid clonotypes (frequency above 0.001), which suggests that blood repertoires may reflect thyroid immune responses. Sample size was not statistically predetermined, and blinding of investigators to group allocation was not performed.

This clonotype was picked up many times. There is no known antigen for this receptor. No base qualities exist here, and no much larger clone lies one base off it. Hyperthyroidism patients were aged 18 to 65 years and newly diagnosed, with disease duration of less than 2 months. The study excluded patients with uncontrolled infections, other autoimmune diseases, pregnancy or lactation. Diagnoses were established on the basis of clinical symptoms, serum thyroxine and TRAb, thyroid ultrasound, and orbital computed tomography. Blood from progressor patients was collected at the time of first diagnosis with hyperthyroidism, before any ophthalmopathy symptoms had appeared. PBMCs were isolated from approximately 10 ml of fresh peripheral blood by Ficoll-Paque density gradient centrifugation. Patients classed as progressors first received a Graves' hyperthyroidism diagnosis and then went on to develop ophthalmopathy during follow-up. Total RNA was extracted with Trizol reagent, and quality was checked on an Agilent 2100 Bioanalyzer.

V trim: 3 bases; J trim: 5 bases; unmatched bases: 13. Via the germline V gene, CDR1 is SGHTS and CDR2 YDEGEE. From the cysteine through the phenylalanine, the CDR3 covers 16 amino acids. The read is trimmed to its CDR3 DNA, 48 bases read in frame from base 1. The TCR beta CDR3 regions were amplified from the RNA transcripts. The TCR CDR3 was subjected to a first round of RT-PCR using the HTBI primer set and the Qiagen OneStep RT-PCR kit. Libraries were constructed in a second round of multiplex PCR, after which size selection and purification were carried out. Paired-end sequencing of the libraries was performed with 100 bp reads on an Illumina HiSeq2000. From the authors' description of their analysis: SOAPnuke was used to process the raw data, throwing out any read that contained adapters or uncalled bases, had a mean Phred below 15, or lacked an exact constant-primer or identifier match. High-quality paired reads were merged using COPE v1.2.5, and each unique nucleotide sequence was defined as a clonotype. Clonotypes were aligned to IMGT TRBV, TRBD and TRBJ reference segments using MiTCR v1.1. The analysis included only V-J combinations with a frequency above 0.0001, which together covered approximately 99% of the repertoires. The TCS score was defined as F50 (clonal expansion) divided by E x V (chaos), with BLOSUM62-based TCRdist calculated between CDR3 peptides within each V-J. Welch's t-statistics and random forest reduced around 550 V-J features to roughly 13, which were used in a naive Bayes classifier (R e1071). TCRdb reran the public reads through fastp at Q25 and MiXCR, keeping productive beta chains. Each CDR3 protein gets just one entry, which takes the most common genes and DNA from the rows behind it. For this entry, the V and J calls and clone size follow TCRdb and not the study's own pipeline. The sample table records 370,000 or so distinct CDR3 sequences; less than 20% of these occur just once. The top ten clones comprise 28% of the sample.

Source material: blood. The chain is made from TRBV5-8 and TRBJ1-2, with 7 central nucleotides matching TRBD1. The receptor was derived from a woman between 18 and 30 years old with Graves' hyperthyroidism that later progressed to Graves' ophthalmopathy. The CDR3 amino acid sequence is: CASSSHRGRPRYGYTF. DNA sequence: TGTGCCAGCAGCTCACACAGGGGCCGACCGCGGTATGGCTACACCTTC.